The clone carrying this T cell receptor beta chain was recorded a few times. Its cognate antigen is unknown. This sample is part of a study of human T cells and chemical hapten exposure. MiXCR was run by TCRdb on the RACE reads, yielding one entry per CDR3 protein. The repertoire has some 110,000 distinct CDR3 sequences, about 11% of them found once; the top ten carry about 2.4%. Germline CDR1 and CDR2: LNHNV and YYDKDF (reference sequence). V was shortened by 0 bases and J by 5 bases, with 16 bases between the two germline ends. CDR3 length equals 16 residues. Stated time point: patch test 3, about 24 weeks after DPC sensitization. The treatment was: therapeutic diphenylcyclopropenone sensitization with weekly scalp DPC. Every patch test was put on after a blood sample was taken. Study-level results: Patch test scores rose with PT1 expanded TCR counts, a positive correlation.

The sample was whole blood, taken in connection with sensitization to the hapten diphenylcyclopropenone (DPC). The sequence was collected from a woman between 50 and 59 years old with alopecia areata. Some clones in this sample may be carry-over from other donors' samples. The V call is TRBV15, the J call TRBJ2-5; tentatively, D is TRBD1 (5 bases). The CDR3 is CATSRDRGHNWETQYF. CDR3 DNA: TGTGCCACCAGCAGAGATAGAGGACACAATTGGGAGACCCAGTACTTC.